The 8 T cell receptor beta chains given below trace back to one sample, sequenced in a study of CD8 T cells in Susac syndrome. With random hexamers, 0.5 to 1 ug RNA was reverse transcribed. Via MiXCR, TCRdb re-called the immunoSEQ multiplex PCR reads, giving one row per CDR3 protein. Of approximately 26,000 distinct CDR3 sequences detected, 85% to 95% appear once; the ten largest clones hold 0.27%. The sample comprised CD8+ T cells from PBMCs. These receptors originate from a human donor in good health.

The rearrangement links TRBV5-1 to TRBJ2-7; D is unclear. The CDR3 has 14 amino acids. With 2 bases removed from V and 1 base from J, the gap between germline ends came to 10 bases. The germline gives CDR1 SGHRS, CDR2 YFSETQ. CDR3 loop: CASSLRVGSYEQYF. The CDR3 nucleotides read TGCGCCAGCAGCTTAAGGGTTGGGTCCTACGAGCAGTACTTC. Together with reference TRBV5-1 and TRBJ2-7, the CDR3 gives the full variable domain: KAGVTQTPRYLIKTRGQQVTLSCSPISGHRSVSWYQQTPGQGLQFLFEYFSETQRNKGNFPGRFSGRQFSNSRSEMNVSTLELGDSALYLCASSLRVGSYEQYFGPGTRLTVT.

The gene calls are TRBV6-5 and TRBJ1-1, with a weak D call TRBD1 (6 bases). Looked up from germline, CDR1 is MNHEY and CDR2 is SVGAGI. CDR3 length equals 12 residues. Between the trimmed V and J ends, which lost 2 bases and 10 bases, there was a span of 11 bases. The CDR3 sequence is CASSYQGQGAFF. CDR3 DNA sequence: TGTGCCAGCAGTTACCAGGGGCAGGGAGCTTTCTTT.

CDR3 bases: TGCAGTGCTGGACAGGGGAACTACGAGCAGTACTTC. Translation: CSAGQGNYEQYF. The chain recombines TRBV20-1 with TRBJ2-7, with 9 bases identical to TRBD1. V trimming: 5 bases; J trimming: 3 bases; junction bases outside the gene matches: 2. In germline, CDR1 is DFQATT, CDR2 SNEGSKA (reference sequence). This CDR3 region has 12 residues.

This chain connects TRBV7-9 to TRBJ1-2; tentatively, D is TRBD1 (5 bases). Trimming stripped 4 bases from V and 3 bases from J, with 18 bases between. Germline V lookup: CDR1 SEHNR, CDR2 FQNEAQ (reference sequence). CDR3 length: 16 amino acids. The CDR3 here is CASSSARDPLHYGYTF. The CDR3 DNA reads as TGTGCCAGCAGCTCTGCCCGGGACCCTCTTCACTATGGCTACACCTTC.

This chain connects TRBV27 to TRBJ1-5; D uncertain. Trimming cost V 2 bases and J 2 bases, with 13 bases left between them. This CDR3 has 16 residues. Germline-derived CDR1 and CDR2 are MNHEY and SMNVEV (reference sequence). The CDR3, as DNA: TGTGCCAGCAGTTTAAGGTCGGCCCCGGGCAATCAGCCCCAGCATTTT. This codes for CASSLRSAPGNQPQHF.

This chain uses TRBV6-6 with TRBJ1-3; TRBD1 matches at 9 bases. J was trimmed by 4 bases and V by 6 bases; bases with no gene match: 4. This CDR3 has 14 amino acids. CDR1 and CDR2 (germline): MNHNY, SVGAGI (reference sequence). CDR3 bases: TGTGCCAGCAGCTCAACAGGGGGCGGAAACACCATATATTTT. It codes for CASSSTGGGNTIYF.

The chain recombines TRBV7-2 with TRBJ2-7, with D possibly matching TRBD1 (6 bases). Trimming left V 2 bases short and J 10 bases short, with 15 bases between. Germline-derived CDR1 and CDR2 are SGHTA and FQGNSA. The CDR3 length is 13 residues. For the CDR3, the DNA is TGTGCCAGCAGCTTAAGGTGGTCAGGGGAACAGTACTTC. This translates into CASSLRWSGEQYF.

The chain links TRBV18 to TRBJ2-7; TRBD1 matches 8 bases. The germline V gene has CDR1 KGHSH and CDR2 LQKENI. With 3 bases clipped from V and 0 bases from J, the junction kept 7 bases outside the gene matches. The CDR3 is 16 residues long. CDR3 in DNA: TGTGCCAGCTCACCGAGGACAGGGATGAGCTCCTACGAGCAGTACTTC. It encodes CASSPRTGMSSYEQYF.